This is a list of T cell receptor beta chains from one sample in a study of T cells in localized non-small cell lung cancer. TCRdb's copy holds only in-frame clones and misses some; the assay was immunoSEQ multiplex PCR. The data contain around 29,000 clones, around four fifths of them singletons. The specimen comprised peripheral blood, sampled before any cancer treatment. These receptor sequences come from a male donor at least 60 years old with stage II squamous cell lung carcinoma. The CDR3 runs from the conserved cysteine through the conserved F or W. D genes are given only for firm matches. Only some rows state a clone size, as once, few, many or a class for expanded clones.

CDR3: CASSKSRAAPRKGQYF
DNA: TGTGCCAGCAGCAAATCGAGGGCAGCCCCTCGGAAGGGGCAGTACTTC
size: NA
D: NA
J: TRBJ2-7
V: TRBV21-1

CDR3: CASGHSNSNYGYTF
DNA: TGTGCTAGTGGACACAGTAATTCTAACTATGGCTACACCTTC
size: NA
D: NA
J: TRBJ1-2
V: TRBV12-5

CDR3: CASSRTSGRDQETQYF
DNA: TGTGCCAGCAGTAGGACTAGCGGGAGAGACCAAGAGACCCAGTACTTC
size: NA
D: TRBD2
J: TRBJ2-5
V: TRBV27

CDR3: CASTSGVGELFF
DNA: TGTGCCAGCACCTCGGGAGTCGGGGAGCTGTTTTTT
size: NA
D: NA
J: TRBJ2-2
V: TRBV6-5

CDR3: CSGRDRTGYTF
DNA: TGCAGCGGCCGGGACAGAACTGGCTACACCTTC
size: NA
D: TRBD1
J: TRBJ1-2
V: TRBV29-1

CDR3: CSVGKGHAYEQYF
DNA: TGCAGCGTTGGGAAGGGACACGCCTACGAGCAGTACTTC
size: NA
D: NA
J: TRBJ2-7
V: TRBV29-1

CDR3: CASSLNPTSGGRETQYF
DNA: TGCGCCAGCAGCTTGAATCCGACTAGCGGGGGTAGAGAGACCCAGTACTTC
size: NA
D: TRBD2
J: TRBJ2-5
V: TRBV5-1

CDR3: CASSLSGAGYEQYF
DNA: TGCGCCAGCAGCTTGTCCGGGGCGGGGTACGAGCAGTACTTC
size: NA
D: NA
J: TRBJ2-7
V: TRBV5-1

CDR3: CASSEGLAGSYEQYF
DNA: TGTGCCAGTAGTGAGGGACTAGCGGGTAGCTACGAGCAGTACTTC
size: NA
D: TRBD2
J: TRBJ2-7
V: TRBV19

CDR3: CASSETSFTEAFF
DNA: TGTGCCAGCAGTGAAACTTCGTTCACTGAAGCTTTCTTT
size: NA
D: NA
J: TRBJ1-1
V: TRBV6-1

CDR3: CASTGTGAGKLFF
DNA: TGTGCCAGCACCGGGACAGGGGCGGGAAAACTGTTTTTT
size: NA
D: TRBD1
J: TRBJ1-4
V: TRBV2

CDR3: CASSLDRVLGYTF
DNA: TGTGCCAGCAGCCTTGACAGGGTCCTTGGCTACACCTTC
size: NA
D: TRBD1
J: TRBJ1-2
V: TRBV5-5

CDR3: CASSSTVAGAFPHEQYF
DNA: TGTGCCAGCAGCTCCACCGTCGCGGGGGCGTTTCCCCACGAGCAGTACTTC
size: once
D: NA
J: TRBJ2-7
V: TRBV7-6

CDR3: CASHTGGNEQFF
DNA: TGTGCCTCACACACGGGGGGTAATGAGCAGTTCTTC
size: few
D: TRBD2
J: TRBJ2-1
V: TRBV27

CDR3: CAIRGSGGAYNEQFF
DNA: TGTGCCATCAGGGGTAGCGGGGGGGCTTACAATGAGCAGTTCTTC
size: few
D: TRBD2
J: TRBJ2-1
V: TRBV10-3

CDR3: CASSVTVGSTDTQYF
DNA: TGTGCCAGCAGTGTGACAGTAGGGAGCACAGATACGCAGTATTTT
size: NA
D: NA
J: TRBJ2-3
V: TRBV27

CDR3: CASSRTLAEYNEQFF
DNA: TGTGCCAGCAGCCGGACTTTAGCGGAGTACAATGAGCAGTTCTTC
size: NA
D: NA
J: TRBJ2-1
V: TRBV11-2

CDR3: CSVRRGGPYEQYF
DNA: TGCAGCGTCCGACGGGGGGGACCCTACGAGCAGTACTTC
size: NA
D: TRBD2
J: TRBJ2-7
V: TRBV29-1

CDR3: CASSSGLAGGNTGELFF
DNA: TGCGCCAGCAGCTCGGGACTAGCGGGAGGGAACACCGGGGAGCTGTTTTTT
size: NA
D: TRBD2
J: TRBJ2-2
V: TRBV10-2

CDR3: CAWDTGTNSPLHF
DNA: TGTGCCTGGGACACAGGGACCAATTCACCCCTCCACTTT
size: NA
D: NA
J: TRBJ1-6
V: TRBV30

CDR3: CASSVGGQAEQPQHF
DNA: TGTGCCAGCAGCGTAGGGGGACAGGCGGAACAGCCCCAGCATTTT
size: NA
D: TRBD1
J: TRBJ1-5
V: TRBV9

CDR3: CATGTSGSPHRYEQYF
DNA: TGTGCCACCGGCACTAGCGGGTCTCCACACCGCTACGAGCAGTACTTC
size: NA
D: TRBD2
J: TRBJ2-7
V: TRBV27

CDR3: CASSLSARLRGDEQYF
DNA: TGTGCCAGCAGCTTAAGCGCCCGGCTCCGAGGGGACGAGCAGTACTTC
size: NA
D: NA
J: TRBJ2-7
V: TRBV7-2

CDR3: CSVDLATGGGNTIYF
DNA: TGCAGCGTTGATCTCGCGACTGGGGGTGGAAACACCATATATTTT
size: NA
D: NA
J: TRBJ1-3
V: TRBV29-1